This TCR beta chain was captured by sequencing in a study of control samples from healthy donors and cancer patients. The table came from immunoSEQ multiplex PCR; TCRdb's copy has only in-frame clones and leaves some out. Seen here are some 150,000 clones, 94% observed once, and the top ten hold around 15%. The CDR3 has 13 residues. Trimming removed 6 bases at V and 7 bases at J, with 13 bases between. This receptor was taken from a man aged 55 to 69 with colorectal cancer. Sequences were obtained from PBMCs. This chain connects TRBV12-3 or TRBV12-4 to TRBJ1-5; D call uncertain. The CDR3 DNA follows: TGTGCCAGCAGGAGGAGGGAGGACCAGCCCCAGCATTTT. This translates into CASRRREDQPQHF.